This T cell receptor beta chain stems from a study of T cell responses to AZD1222 COVID-19 vaccine. Overall study context: Some second doses came at about 4 weeks and others at about 12 weeks; these were pooled.

Findings and limits, study-wide: Donors were largely white British and mainly female; clonal diversity was possibly underestimated. There were vaccine-associated CD4 TCRs across spike, dominant at 160-218 and 743-854.

The data were produced by immunoSEQ multiplex PCR, yet TCRdb's version contains in-frame clones alone and is incomplete. The sample consists of roughly 120,000 clones, approximately 85% of them appearing once. Germline assignment: CDR1 GTSNPN and CDR2 SVGIG (reference sequence). CDR3 length: 14 amino acids. J lost 3 bases, V lost 4 bases, and 4 bases had no gene match. In the case of this clone: Antigen: not known.

The source is an adult in good health. The chain combines TRBV30 with TRBJ2-1; 9 bases are shared with TRBD2. Sample: peripheral blood, taken on day 0 of AZD1222 vaccination. The CDR3 here is CAWTLAGFYNEQFF. The CDR3 nucleotides are TGTGCCTGGACCCTAGCGGGATTCTACAATGAGCAGTTCTTC.